This TCR beta chain stems from a study of blood T cell repertoires in COVID-19. Whole-study context: Samples taken during acute and convalescent COVID-19 were collected in the United States, Italy and Spain. The cDNA or gDNA used as material had been derived from T cells, B-cell-depleted T cells, or PBMCs.

The germline V gene has CDR1 SNHLY and CDR2 FYNNEI. CDR3 length: 11 amino acids. The junction had 3 bases not matched to a gene; V was cut back by 8 bases and J by 6 bases. As originally analysed: By means of reference gene primer amplification, nucleated cell counts were estimated. TCRdb's table, derived via immunoSEQ multiplex PCR, lists solely in-frame clones and lacks some. The V and J calls and clone size were taken over from that table, and D and trimming were inferred from the DNA. There are 95,000 to 150,000 clones in the sample; around 77% occur only once, and approximately 16% lies in the top ten.

The chain joins TRBV2 to TRBJ2-7, with 8 bases identical to TRBD1. Sequencing was done on a sample of peripheral blood. The clonotype originates from a man aged 60 to 69 with active or convalescent COVID-19. The CDR3 sequence: CASSGQGEQYF. The CDR3 coding sequence is TGTGCCAGCTCAGGACAGGGCGAGCAGTACTTC.